The 8 T cell receptor beta chains given below trace back to one sample, sequenced in a study of T cell responses to AZD1222 COVID-19 vaccine. TCRdb's copy holds only in-frame clones and misses some; the assay was immunoSEQ multiplex PCR. Of 150,000 to 200,000 clones listed, roughly 93% are singletons. The starting material was peripheral blood, obtained on day 0 of AZD1222 vaccination. These receptors were taken from an adult in good health.

The chain is built from TRBV5-4 and TRBJ1-5; D is unresolved. V was shortened by 2 bases and J by 5 bases, with 8 bases between the two germline ends. The CDR3 is made up of 13 amino acids. Germline V gene lookup returns CDR1 SGHNT and CDR2 YYREEE (reference sequence). DNA for the CDR3: TGTGCCAGCAGCTTCGGCACCGATCAGCCCCAGCATTTT. Encoded protein: CASSFGTDQPQHF.

This sequence joins TRBV6-5 and TRBJ1-2; D is undetermined. Trimming stripped 10 bases from V and 0 bases from J, with 15 bases between. CDR3 size: 14 residues. The germline gives CDR1 MNHEY, CDR2 SVGAGI. CDR3 in amino acids: CATRQNQANYGYTF. Here the CDR3 DNA reads TGTGCCACCCGTCAGAATCAAGCTAACTATGGCTACACCTTC.

V gene TRBV3-1 (or the pseudogene TRBV3-2) combines with J gene TRBJ2-5, with D hard to call. From germline, CDR1 is LGHDT and CDR2 YNNKEL (reference sequence). The CDR3 is 13 amino acids. V shed 1 base and J shed 5 bases, with 8 bases lying between them. The CDR3 here is CASSQGWDETQYF. CDR3 DNA sequence: TGTGCCAGCAGCCAAGGGTGGGATGAGACCCAGTACTTC.

This chain connects TRBV4-1 to TRBJ2-1; 12 nucleotides match TRBD2. The CDR3 loop spans 17 amino acids. Trimming cost V 2 bases and J 0 bases; bases outside gene matches: 2. Per the germline V gene, CDR1 is MGHRA and CDR2 is YSYEKL. The CDR3 reads CASSQLAGGISYNEQFF. DNA for the CDR3: TGCGCCAGCAGCCAACTAGCGGGAGGGATCTCCTACAATGAGCAGTTCTTC.

The chain carries TRBV11-3 and TRBJ2-3; 14 bases match TRBD2. CDR3 length: 18 residues. V trimming: 0 bases; J trimming: 5 bases; junction bases outside the gene matches: 7. Per the germline V gene, CDR1 is SGHNT and CDR2 is YENEEA. The CDR3 sequence: CASSLDPPGTSGRDTQYF. Here the CDR3 DNA reads TGTGCCAGCAGCTTAGACCCCCCTGGGACTAGCGGGAGAGATACGCAGTATTTT.

This clone was recorded only once. This chain links TRBV4-1 with TRBJ1-2, with 12 bases fitting TRBD1. The V and J ends lost 0 bases and 2 bases, in that order; junction bases with no gene match: 13. Per germline, CDR1 MGHRA and CDR2 YSYEKL. CDR3 length equals 20 residues. The CDR3 region has the DNA TGCGCCAGCAGCCAAGATAGGTTTTGGGACAGGGGGCTCCAGAACTATGGCTACACCTTC. Translation gives CASSQDRFWDRGLQNYGYTF.

J is TRBJ1-6 and V is TRBV19; D is unclear. The V and J ends lost 7 bases and 8 bases respectively, with 30 bases between them. Germline CDR1 is LNHDA and CDR2 is SQIVND (reference sequence). The CDR3 runs to 19 residues. Written as DNA, the CDR3 is TGTGCCAGTACCCTCCAGTTCGGAGGGAACATAAAATCCGATTCACCCCTCCACTTT. Its protein is CASTLQFGGNIKSDSPLHF.

This clone was found once. CDR3 DNA sequence: TGTGCCAGCAGCTTAGTAGGGGGCAGGAATCAGCCCCAGCATTTT. It yields the protein CASSLVGGRNQPQHF. The chain employs TRBV7-2 and TRBJ1-5; 7 bases fit TRBD1. Germline V lookup: CDR1 SGHTA, CDR2 FQGNSA. The V segment lost 1 base and the J segment 4 bases; nucleotides outside the gene matches: 4. The CDR3 is made up of 15 amino acids.